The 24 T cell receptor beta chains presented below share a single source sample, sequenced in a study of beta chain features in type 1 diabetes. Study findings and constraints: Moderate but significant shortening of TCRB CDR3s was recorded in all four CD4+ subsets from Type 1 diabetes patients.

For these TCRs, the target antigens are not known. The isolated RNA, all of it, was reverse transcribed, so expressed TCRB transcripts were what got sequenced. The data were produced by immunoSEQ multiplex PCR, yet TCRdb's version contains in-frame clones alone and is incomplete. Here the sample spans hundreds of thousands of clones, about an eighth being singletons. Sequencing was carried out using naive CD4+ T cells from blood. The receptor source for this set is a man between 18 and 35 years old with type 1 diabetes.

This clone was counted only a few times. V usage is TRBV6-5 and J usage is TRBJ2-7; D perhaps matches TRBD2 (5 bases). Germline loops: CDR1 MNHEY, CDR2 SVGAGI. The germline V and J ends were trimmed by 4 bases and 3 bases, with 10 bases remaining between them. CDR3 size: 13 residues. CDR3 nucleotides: TGTGCCAGCAGTTTGTCGGGAATCTACGAGCAGTACTTC. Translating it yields CASSLSGIYEQYF.

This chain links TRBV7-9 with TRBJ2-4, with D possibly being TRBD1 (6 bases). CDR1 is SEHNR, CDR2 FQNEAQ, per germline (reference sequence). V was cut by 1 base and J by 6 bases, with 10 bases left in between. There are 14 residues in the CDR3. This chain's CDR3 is CASSLGQDRNIQYF. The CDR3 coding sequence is TGTGCCAGCAGCTTAGGACAGGATAGAAACATTCAGTACTTC.

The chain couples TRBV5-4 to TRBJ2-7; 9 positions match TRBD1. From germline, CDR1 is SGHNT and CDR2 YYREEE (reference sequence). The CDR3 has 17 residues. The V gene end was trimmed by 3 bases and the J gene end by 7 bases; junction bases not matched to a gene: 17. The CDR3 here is CASSSEVQGATLGEQYF. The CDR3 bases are TGTGCCAGCAGCTCCGAGGTACAGGGGGCCACACTTGGAGAGCAGTACTTC.

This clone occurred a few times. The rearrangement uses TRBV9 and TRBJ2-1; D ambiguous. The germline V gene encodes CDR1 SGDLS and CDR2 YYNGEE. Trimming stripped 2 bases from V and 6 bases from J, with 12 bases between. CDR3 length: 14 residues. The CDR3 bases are TGTGCCAGCAGCGTCCAATACAGTAGCAATGAGCAGTTCTTC. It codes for CASSVQYSSNEQFF.

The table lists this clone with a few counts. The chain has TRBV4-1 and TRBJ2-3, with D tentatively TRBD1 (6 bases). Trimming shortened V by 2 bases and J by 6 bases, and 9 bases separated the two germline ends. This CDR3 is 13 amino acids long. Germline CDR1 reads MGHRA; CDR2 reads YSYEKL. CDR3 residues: CASSQNQGDTQYF. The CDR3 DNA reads TGCGCCAGCAGCCAAAATCAGGGGGATACGCAGTATTTT.

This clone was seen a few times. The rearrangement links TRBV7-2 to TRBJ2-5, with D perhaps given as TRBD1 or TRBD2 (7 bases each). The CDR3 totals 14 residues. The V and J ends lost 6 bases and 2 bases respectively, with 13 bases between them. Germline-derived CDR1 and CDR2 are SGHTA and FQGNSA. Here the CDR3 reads CASSAGGDQETQYF. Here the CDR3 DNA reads TGTGCCAGCAGTGCAGGGGGGGATCAAGAGACCCAGTACTTC.

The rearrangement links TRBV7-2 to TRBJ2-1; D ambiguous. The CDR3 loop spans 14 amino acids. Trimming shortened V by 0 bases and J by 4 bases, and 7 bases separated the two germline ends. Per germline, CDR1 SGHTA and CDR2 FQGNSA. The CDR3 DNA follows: TGTGCCAGCAGCTTAGCTGTAGGTTACAATGAGCAGTTCTTC. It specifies CASSLAVGYNEQFF.

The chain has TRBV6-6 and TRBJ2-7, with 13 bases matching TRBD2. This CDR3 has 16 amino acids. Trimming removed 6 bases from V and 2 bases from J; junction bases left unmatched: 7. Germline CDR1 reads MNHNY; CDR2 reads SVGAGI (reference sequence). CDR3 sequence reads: CASRTGLAGLTYEQYF. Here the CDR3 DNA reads TGTGCCAGCAGAACGGGACTAGCGGGATTAACCTACGAGCAGTACTTC.

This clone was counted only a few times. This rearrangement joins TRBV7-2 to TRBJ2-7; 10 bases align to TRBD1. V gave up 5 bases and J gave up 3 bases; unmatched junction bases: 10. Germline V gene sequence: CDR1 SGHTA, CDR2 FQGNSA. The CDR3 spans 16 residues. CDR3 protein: CASSVYLRDRGYEQYF. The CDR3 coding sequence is TGTGCCAGCAGCGTCTATCTTAGGGACAGGGGCTACGAGCAGTACTTC.

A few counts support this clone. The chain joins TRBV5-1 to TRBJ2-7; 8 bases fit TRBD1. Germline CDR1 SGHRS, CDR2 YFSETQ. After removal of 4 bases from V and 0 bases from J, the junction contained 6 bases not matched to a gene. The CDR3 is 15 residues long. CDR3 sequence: CASSLGQEPSYEQYF. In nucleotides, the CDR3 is TGCGCCAGCAGCCTGGGACAGGAACCCTCCTACGAGCAGTACTTC.

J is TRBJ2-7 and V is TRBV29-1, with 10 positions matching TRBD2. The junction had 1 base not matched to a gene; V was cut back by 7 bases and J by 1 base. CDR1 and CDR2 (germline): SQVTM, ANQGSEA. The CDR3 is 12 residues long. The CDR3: CSAAGGSYEQYF. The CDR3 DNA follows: TGCAGCGCAGCGGGAGGGTCCTACGAGCAGTACTTC.

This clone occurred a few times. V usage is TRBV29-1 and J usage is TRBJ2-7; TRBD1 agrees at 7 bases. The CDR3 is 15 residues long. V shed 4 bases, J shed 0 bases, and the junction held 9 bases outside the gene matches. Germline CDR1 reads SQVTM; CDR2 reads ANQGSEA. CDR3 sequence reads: CSVGPGTASSYEQYF. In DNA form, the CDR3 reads TGCAGCGTTGGTCCCGGGACAGCGAGCTCCTACGAGCAGTACTTC.

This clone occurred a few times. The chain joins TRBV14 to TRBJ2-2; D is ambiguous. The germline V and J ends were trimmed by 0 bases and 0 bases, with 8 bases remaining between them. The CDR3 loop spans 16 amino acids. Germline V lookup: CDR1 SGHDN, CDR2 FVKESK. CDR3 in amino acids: CASSQDLATNTGELFF. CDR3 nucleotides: TGTGCCAGCAGCCAAGATCTTGCGACGAACACCGGGGAGCTGTTTTTT.

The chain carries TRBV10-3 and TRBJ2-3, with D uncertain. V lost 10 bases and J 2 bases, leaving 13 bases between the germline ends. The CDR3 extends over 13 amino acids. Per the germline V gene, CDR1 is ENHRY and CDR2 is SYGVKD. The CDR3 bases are TGTGCCACCGGACCCTCCGCCACAGATACGCAGTATTTT. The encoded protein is CATGPSATDTQYF.

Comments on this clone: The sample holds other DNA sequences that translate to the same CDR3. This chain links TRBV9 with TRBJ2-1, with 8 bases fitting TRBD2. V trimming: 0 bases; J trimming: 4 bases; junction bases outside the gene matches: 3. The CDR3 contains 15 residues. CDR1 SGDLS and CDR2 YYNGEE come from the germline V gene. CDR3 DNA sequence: TGTGCCAGCAGCGTAGCCAGCGGGGGATACAATGAGCAGTTCTTC. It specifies CASSVASGGYNEQFF.

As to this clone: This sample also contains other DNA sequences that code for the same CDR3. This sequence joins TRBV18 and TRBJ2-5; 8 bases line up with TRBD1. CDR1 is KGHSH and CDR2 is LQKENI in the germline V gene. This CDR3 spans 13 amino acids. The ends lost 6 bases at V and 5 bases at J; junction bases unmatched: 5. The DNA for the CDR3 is TGTGCCAGCTCGCCAGGGGGCCGGGAGACCCAGTACTTC. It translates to CASSPGGRETQYF.

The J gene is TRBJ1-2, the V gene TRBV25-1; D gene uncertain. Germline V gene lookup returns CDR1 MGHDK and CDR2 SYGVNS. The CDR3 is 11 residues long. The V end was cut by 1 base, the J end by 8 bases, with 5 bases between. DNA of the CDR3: TGTGCCAGCAGTGAATCCGGAGGCTACACCTTC. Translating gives CASSESGGYTF.

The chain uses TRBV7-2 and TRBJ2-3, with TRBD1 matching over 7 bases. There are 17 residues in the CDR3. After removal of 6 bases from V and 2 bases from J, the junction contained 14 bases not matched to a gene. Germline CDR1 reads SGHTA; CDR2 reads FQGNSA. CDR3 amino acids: CASRFMRGPQITDTQYF. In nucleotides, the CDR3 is TGTGCCAGCAGATTTATGAGGGGGCCTCAAATCACAGATACGCAGTATTTT.

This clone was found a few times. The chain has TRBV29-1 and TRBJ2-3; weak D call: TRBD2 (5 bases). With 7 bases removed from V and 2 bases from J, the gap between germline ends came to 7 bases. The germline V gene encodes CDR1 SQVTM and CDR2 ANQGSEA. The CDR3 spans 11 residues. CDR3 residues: CSGRYTDTQYF. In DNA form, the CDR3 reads TGCAGCGGGAGGTACACAGATACGCAGTATTTT.

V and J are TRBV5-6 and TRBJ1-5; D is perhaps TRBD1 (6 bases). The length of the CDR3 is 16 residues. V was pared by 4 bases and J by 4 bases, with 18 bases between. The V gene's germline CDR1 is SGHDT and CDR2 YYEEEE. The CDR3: CASSPGAGTLNQPQHF. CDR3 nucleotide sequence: TGTGCCAGCAGCCCTGGGGCCGGGACACTTAATCAGCCCCAGCATTTT.

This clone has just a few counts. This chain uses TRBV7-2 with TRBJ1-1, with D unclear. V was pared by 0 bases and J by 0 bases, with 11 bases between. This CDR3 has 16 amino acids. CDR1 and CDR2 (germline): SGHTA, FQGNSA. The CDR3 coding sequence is TGTGCCAGCAGCTTAGCGGGCGGACGCTTGAACACTGAAGCTTTCTTT. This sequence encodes CASSLAGGRLNTEAFF.

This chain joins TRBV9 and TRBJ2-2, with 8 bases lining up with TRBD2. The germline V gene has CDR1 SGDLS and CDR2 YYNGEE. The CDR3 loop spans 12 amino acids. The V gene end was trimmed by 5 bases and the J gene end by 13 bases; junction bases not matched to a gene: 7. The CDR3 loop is CASSSGERGLFF. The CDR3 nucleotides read TGTGCCAGCAGTAGCGGGGAACGCGGGCTGTTTTTT.

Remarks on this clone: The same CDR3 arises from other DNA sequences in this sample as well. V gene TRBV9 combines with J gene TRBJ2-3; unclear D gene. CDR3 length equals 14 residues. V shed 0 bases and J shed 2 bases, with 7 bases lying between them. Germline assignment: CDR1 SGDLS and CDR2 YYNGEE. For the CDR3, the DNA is TGTGCCAGCAGCGTAGGGCTGATCACAGATACGCAGTATTTT. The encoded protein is CASSVGLITDTQYF.

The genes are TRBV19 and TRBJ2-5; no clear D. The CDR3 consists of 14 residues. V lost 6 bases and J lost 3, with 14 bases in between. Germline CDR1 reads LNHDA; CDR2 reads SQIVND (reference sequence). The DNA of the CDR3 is TGTGCCAGTAGCCCTGCTGTCGGCGAAGAGACCCAGTACTTC. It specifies CASSPAVGEETQYF. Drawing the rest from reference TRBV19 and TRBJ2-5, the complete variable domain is DGGITQSPKYLFRKEGQNVTLSCEQNLNHDAMYWYRQDPGQGLRLIYYSQIVNDFQKGDIAEGYSVSREKKESFPLTVTSAQKNPTAFYLCASSPAVGEETQYFGPGTRLLVL.